These 2 T cell receptor beta chains share one sample of origin, sequenced in a study of shared clonotypes between healthy human individuals. Profiled with immunoSEQ multiplex PCR; TCRdb holds only in-frame clones, not every one. The table lists more than 900,000 clones, around three quarters of them singletons. Specimen: memory CD4+ T cells from PBMCs. Subset in this sample: CD45RA-negative fraction. The source of these receptors is a man between 18 and 35 years old in good health. Some clones in this sample may be carry-over from other donors' samples.

The chain carries TRBV15 and TRBJ1-5; unclear D gene. The CDR3 is 12 residues long. Trimming removed 10 bases at V and 4 bases at J, with 11 bases between. Germline values: CDR1 LNHNV, CDR2 YYDKDF (reference sequence). Here the CDR3 DNA reads TGTGCCAGTTCGATGGGTAATCAGCCCCAGCATTTT. Residues: CASSMGNQPQHF.

The V and J genes are TRBV13 and TRBJ2-4, with D tentatively TRBD1 (6 bases). Germline CDR1 PRHDT, CDR2 FYEKMQ (reference sequence). V was clipped by 2 bases and J by 1 base, with 6 bases between them. This CDR3 is built from 14 residues. Here the CDR3 reads CASSLQGAKNIQYF. In DNA form, the CDR3 reads TGTGCCAGCAGCTTACAGGGGGCCAAAAACATTCAGTACTTC.